These 29 T cell receptor beta chains originate from one sample sequenced in a study of OX40 agonist ivuxolimab in advanced cancers. Clones were sequenced by immunoSEQ multiplex PCR, and TCRdb holds only the in-frame ones, with some missing. The sample consists of some 81,000 clones, 80% to 90% of them appearing once. The sequences come from CD4+ or CD8+ T cells sorted from blood, collected in a trial of the OX40 agonist ivuxolimab. These receptors were collected from an adult with an advanced solid tumor such as melanoma, head and neck, liver or kidney cancer.

The V and J genes are TRBV7-2 and TRBJ2-1, with 8 positions matching TRBD2. CDR1 is SGHTA and CDR2 is FQGNSA in the germline V gene. The CDR3 covers 15 residues. Trimming cost V 4 bases and J 9 bases; bases outside gene matches: 11. The CDR3 loop reads CASSSQRGSGSEQFF. CDR3 sequence (DNA): TGTGCCAGCAGCTCCCAGCGGGGGTCAGGTAGTGAGCAGTTCTTC.

The V gene is TRBV18, the J gene TRBJ1-2; the D is unclear. The CDR3 length is 15 residues. Germline values: CDR1 KGHSH, CDR2 LQKENI. V was shortened by 3 bases and J by 0 bases, with 11 bases between the two germline ends. CDR3 nucleotides: TGTGCCAGCTCACCTATAGGAGAATCTAACTATGGCTACACCTTC. The encoded protein is CASSPIGESNYGYTF.

V is TRBV6-5 and J is TRBJ2-1, with 9 bases lining up with TRBD1. Trimming removed 6 bases from V and 6 bases from J; junction bases left unmatched: 9. The V gene's germline CDR1 is MNHEY and CDR2 SVGAGI. The CDR3 consists of 15 residues. This chain's CDR3 is CASRRMGQGSNEQFF. For the CDR3, the DNA is TGTGCCAGCAGACGAATGGGACAGGGCTCCAATGAGCAGTTCTTC.

The chain carries TRBV4-2 and TRBJ1-5, with a tentative D call TRBD1 (5 bases). Germline V lookup: CDR1 LGHNA, CDR2 YNFKEQ. Trimming pared 3 bases from V and 6 bases from J, leaving 24 bases between. The length of the CDR3 is 18 residues. The CDR3 nucleotides are TGTGCCAGCAGCCAGATGGACCGAGGGGATCCCGAGAGTCAGCCCCAGCATTTT. Its protein is CASSQMDRGDPESQPQHF.

The genes are TRBV7-8 and TRBJ1-1; tentative D call: TRBD1 (6 bases). The V and J ends lost 5 bases and 3 bases respectively, with 19 bases between them. The CDR3 is 16 amino acids. CDR1 and CDR2 from the germline V gene are SGHVS and FQNEAQ. DNA for the CDR3: TGTGCCAGCAGCACCAGGGGCCTTAGAGGAGACACTGAAGCTTTCTTT. Translation: CASSTRGLRGDTEAFF.

The genes are TRBV5-5 and TRBJ1-4; TRBD1 aligns across 7 bases. The CDR3 is 14 amino acids. CDR1 is SGHKS and CDR2 is YYEKEE in the germline V gene (reference sequence). V lost 2 bases to trimming and J lost 4 bases; unmatched junction nucleotides: 2. CDR3 region: CASSLRQGNEKLFF. For the CDR3, the DNA is TGTGCCAGCAGCTTACGACAGGGTAATGAAAAACTGTTTTTT.

The chain has TRBV18 and TRBJ1-2, with no clear D. The V end lost 3 bases, the J end lost 6 bases, and 11 bases lay between the germline ends. The CDR3 covers 13 residues. Per germline, CDR1 KGHSH and CDR2 LQKENI. CDR3 sequence: CASSPSEQHGYTF. CDR3 nucleotides: TGTGCCAGCTCACCGTCAGAGCAGCATGGCTACACCTTC.

The CDR3 here is CASSIGRRTDTQYF. CDR3 DNA: TGTGCCAGTAGTATAGGCCGCCGCACAGATACGCAGTATTTT. The chain has TRBV19 and TRBJ2-3; D is unclear. V shed 1 base and J shed 1 base, with 6 bases lying between them. The germline gives CDR1 LNHDA, CDR2 SQIVND (reference sequence). The CDR3 covers 14 residues.

The chain is built from TRBV18 and TRBJ1-2, with 8 bases identical to TRBD1. The CDR3 has 19 residues. From germline, CDR1 is KGHSH and CDR2 LQKENI. The ends lost 2 bases at V and 0 bases at J; junction bases unmatched: 14. The chain's CDR3 is CASSPLDRAGALANYGYTF. The DNA for the CDR3 is TGTGCCAGCTCACCATTGGACAGGGCGGGGGCTTTGGCTAACTATGGCTACACCTTC. The variable domain in full, with the rest retrieved from reference TRBV18 and TRBJ1-2, is NAGVMQNPRHLVRRRGQEARLRCSPMKGHSHVYWYRQLPEEGLKFMVYLQKENIIDESGMPKERFSAEFPKEGPSILRIQQVVRGDSAAYFCASSPLDRAGALANYGYTFGSGTRLTVV.

The rearrangement uses TRBV29-1 and TRBJ1-2, with 9 bases lining up with TRBD1. With 1 base clipped from V and 6 bases from J, the junction kept 12 bases outside the gene matches. There are 16 residues in the CDR3. Germline V gene lookup returns CDR1 SQVTM and CDR2 ANQGSEA. CDR3 sequence: CSVEGVGQGDRNGYTF. The CDR3 DNA reads TGCAGCGTTGAAGGGGTGGGACAGGGTGATAGGAATGGCTACACCTTC.

The sample holds one count of this clone. The chain joins TRBV6-1 to TRBJ1-5; D is unresolved. This CDR3 contains 14 residues. Germline values: CDR1 MNHNS, CDR2 SASEGT. The V and J ends lost 0 bases and 7 bases respectively, with 10 bases between them. CDR3 DNA: TGTGCCAGCAGTGAAGCAGCTGGGATCCAGCCCCAGCATTTT. Amino acids: CASSEAAGIQPQHF.

This clone was observed a single time. The chain has TRBV7-6 and TRBJ2-3; D not certain. Germline assignment: CDR1 SGHVS and CDR2 FNYEAQ. The V gene lost 2 bases and the J gene lost 9 bases, with 12 bases spanning the gap. The CDR3 extends over 13 amino acids. The CDR3 DNA is TGTGCCAGCAGCTTAAACCCGGGCCAGACGCAGTATTTT. This encodes CASSLNPGQTQYF.

This chain uses TRBV9 with TRBJ2-1; 12 nucleotides match TRBD2. Germline V gene data show CDR1 as SGDLS and CDR2 as YYNGEE. The length of the CDR3 is 17 residues. Trimming cost V 0 bases and J 4 bases; bases outside gene matches: 5. DNA of the CDR3: TGTGCCAGCAGCGTAGCTAGCGGGAGGGCTGAGTACAATGAGCAGTTCTTC. It is translated as CASSVASGRAEYNEQFF.

V and J are TRBV10-3 and TRBJ2-3; D possibly corresponds to TRBD2 (5 bases). The CDR3 is 14 amino acids. V shed 10 bases and J shed 3 bases, with 17 bases lying between them. From germline, CDR1 is ENHRY and CDR2 SYGVKD. CDR3 sequence reads: CATCDRERTDTQYF. CDR3 bases: TGTGCCACCTGCGACCGGGAAAGAACAGATACGCAGTATTTT.

Here the CDR3 reads CASSLLRTSGRANEQFF. The CDR3 bases are TGTGCCAGCAGCCTCCTGCGGACTAGCGGGAGAGCGAATGAGCAGTTCTTC. The chain carries TRBV11-2 and TRBJ2-1; 13 bases agree with TRBD2. Per the germline V gene, CDR1 is SGHAT and CDR2 is FQNNGV. The CDR3 runs 17 residues. V dropped 5 bases and J dropped 7; count of bases not matched to a gene: 11.

This clone was seen a handful of times. This chain's CDR3 is CASSEFPNEKLFF. The CDR3 DNA sequence: TGCGCCAGCAGTGAGTTTCCTAATGAAAAACTGTTTTTT. The chain combines TRBV10-1 with TRBJ1-4; no clear D gene. Germline V lookup: CDR1 WNHNN, CDR2 SYGVQD (reference sequence). The V and J ends lost 1 base and 3 bases respectively, with 3 bases between them. The length of the CDR3 is 13 residues.

V and J are TRBV27 and TRBJ1-4; 7 nucleotides agree with TRBD1. Germline V lookup: CDR1 MNHEY, CDR2 SMNVEV (reference sequence). J lost 3 bases, V lost 7 bases, and 8 bases had no gene match. The CDR3 contains 15 residues. This CDR3 reads CASTSLGTANEKLFF. The CDR3 DNA reads TGTGCCAGCACTTCCCTCGGGACAGCTAATGAAAAACTGTTTTTT.

V is TRBV6-1 and J is TRBJ2-2, with D hard to call. Germline CDR1 and CDR2: MNHNS and SASEGT. Trimming left V 2 bases short and J 3 bases short, with 10 bases between. The CDR3 runs 15 residues. CDR3 nucleotide sequence: TGTGCCAGCAGTGAATACCCGGCGTACACCGGGGAGCTGTTTTTT. Encoded protein: CASSEYPAYTGELFF.

The rearrangement joins TRBV27 to TRBJ2-3; possibly TRBD2 for D (6 bases). The CDR3 covers 16 residues. Trimming left V 1 base short and J 8 bases short, with 19 bases between. CDR1 is MNHEY and CDR2 is SMNVEV in the germline V gene (reference sequence). The CDR3: CASSLYYGKGLFTQYF. CDR3 coding DNA: TGTGCCAGCAGTTTATATTATGGGAAGGGACTTTTTACGCAGTATTTT.

The V call is TRBV6-6, the J call TRBJ1-1; 11 bases are a match to TRBD1. The V gene's germline CDR1 is MNHNY and CDR2 SVGAGI (reference sequence). The V and J ends lost 10 bases and 0 bases, in that order; junction bases with no gene match: 4. The CDR3 is 14 residues long. The CDR3: CATGDRGMNTEAFF. CDR3 in DNA: TGTGCCACTGGGGACAGGGGGATGAACACTGAAGCTTTCTTT.

The chain employs TRBV6-1 and TRBJ1-1, with D tentatively TRBD1 (6 bases). Trimming took off 8 bases at V and 4 bases at J, with 8 bases between the two ends. The CDR3 has 11 residues. Germline assignment: CDR1 MNHNS and CDR2 SASEGT. The CDR3 spells CASGQSTEAFF. The CDR3 region has the DNA TGTGCCAGCGGACAGTCCACTGAAGCTTTCTTT.

This chain's CDR3 is CASSRRRDRGQETQYF. Written as DNA, the CDR3 is TGTGCCAGCAGCCGACGCCGGGACAGGGGCCAAGAGACCCAGTACTTC. The chain employs TRBV27 and TRBJ2-5; 10 nucleotides line up with TRBD1. There are 16 residues in the CDR3. The germline CDR1 and CDR2 sequences are MNHEY and SMNVEV (reference sequence). V was clipped by 6 bases and J by 1 base; unmatched bases: 8.

The rearrangement joins TRBV30 to TRBJ2-5; 13 bases align to TRBD2. V dropped 2 bases and J dropped 5; count of bases not matched to a gene: 5. This CDR3 comprises 15 residues. Germline V lookup: CDR1 GTSNPN, CDR2 SVGIG (reference sequence). CDR3 sequence reads: CAWSRTSGSRETQYF. CDR3 DNA sequence: TGTGCCTGGAGTAGGACTAGCGGGAGTCGGGAGACCCAGTACTTC.

This clone was counted between two and nine times. This chain joins TRBV5-1 and TRBJ2-2, with 9 bases lining up with TRBD1. This CDR3 is 16 amino acids long. The V gene end was trimmed by 0 bases and the J gene end by 5 bases; junction bases not matched to a gene: 5. CDR1 and CDR2 from the germline V gene are SGHRS and YFSETQ. In DNA form, the CDR3 reads TGCGCCAGCAGCTTGGGGGGACAGGGATGGACCGGGGAGCTGTTTTTT. Protein sequence: CASSLGGQGWTGELFF. Based on the CDR3 plus reference TRBV5-1 and TRBJ2-2, the full variable domain is KAGVTQTPRYLIKTRGQQVTLSCSPISGHRSVSWYQQTPGQGLQFLFEYFSETQRNKGNFPGRFSGRQFSNSRSEMNVSTLELGDSALYLCASSLGGQGWTGELFFGEGSRLTVL.

This clone came up a few times. For the CDR3, the DNA is TGTGCCAGCAGTTTTTGGGGGCGCAACACAGATACGCAGTATTTT. It encodes CASSFWGRNTDTQYF. This chain uses TRBV28 with TRBJ2-3, with D perhaps TRBD1 (6 bases). CDR3 length: 15 residues. The ends were cut back, 3 bases at V and 2 bases at J, with 12 bases in the middle. Germline V gene lookup returns CDR1 MDHEN and CDR2 SYDVKM.

The CDR3 here is CASSPRAGATPRGTGELFF. CDR3 nucleotides: TGTGCCAGCAGCCCTAGAGCGGGGGCCACACCGAGAGGCACCGGGGAGCTGTTTTTT. The chain links TRBV4-2 to TRBJ2-2, with TRBD2 matching over 8 bases. J was trimmed by 4 bases and V by 4 bases; bases with no gene match: 17. Germline V CDR1 and CDR2: LGHNA, YNFKEQ. The CDR3 is made up of 19 amino acids.

CDR3 nucleotide sequence: TGTGCCAGCAGCACTCTCCACAGGGGGCCCCGCTCTGGGGCCAACGTCCTGACTTTC. This translates into CASSTLHRGPRSGANVLTF. V and J are TRBV11-2 and TRBJ2-6; the match to TRBD1 covers 9 bases. This CDR3 has 19 residues. Looked up from germline, CDR1 is SGHAT and CDR2 is FQNNGV. With 5 bases clipped from V and 0 bases from J, the junction kept 11 bases outside the gene matches. Based on the CDR3 plus reference TRBV11-2 and TRBJ2-6, the full variable domain is EAGVAQSPRYKIIEKRQSVAFWCNPISGHATLYWYQQILGQGPKLLIQFQNNGVVDDSQLPKDRFSAERLKGVDSTLKIQPAKLEDSAVYLCASSTLHRGPRSGANVLTFGAGSRLTVL.

Comments on this clone: An end of the junction does not agree with germline; a read error may underlie this. The chain links TRBV27 to TRBJ1-2; no reliable D call. The CDR3 loop spans 15 amino acids. CDR1 and CDR2 (germline): MNHEY, SMNVEV (reference sequence). Here the CDR3 reads CATSSWAGGNYGYTF. In DNA, the CDR3 is TGTGCCACCAGTTCCTGGGCTGGTGGTAACTATGGCTACACCTTC.

This clone was seen a handful of times. V gene TRBV5-4 combines with J gene TRBJ2-1, with 9 bases matching TRBD1. The V gene's germline CDR1 is SGHNT and CDR2 YYREEE (reference sequence). Trimming removed 4 bases from V and 10 bases from J; junction bases left unmatched: 12. This CDR3 is 15 amino acids long. The CDR3 protein is CASSGEPQGALEQFF. The CDR3 nucleotides read TGTGCCAGCAGCGGGGAACCACAGGGGGCGTTGGAGCAGTTCTTC.